This passage covers 8 T cell receptor beta chains from one sample sequenced in a study of cytomegalovirus exposure and HLA in healthy donors. PCR employed 60 Vbeta and 13 Jbeta primers. TCRdb's copy holds only in-frame clones and misses some; the assay was immunoSEQ multiplex PCR. This table has about 130,000 clones, around 80% appearing once. Sequencing was done on a sample of PBMCs. The receptor source for this set is a young man in good health and CMV-seronegative.

With respect to this clone: The sample contains more than one DNA sequence encoding this CDR3. This sequence joins TRBV6-6 and TRBJ2-7, with 8 bases identical to TRBD1. The CDR3 runs 15 residues. The germline V gene has CDR1 MNHNY and CDR2 SVGAGI (reference sequence). CDR3 sequence (DNA): TGCGCCAGCAGTTACTCAACAGGGGGATTATACGAGCAGTACGTC. It codes for CASSYSTGGLYEQYV.

This clone has a single count. The chain's CDR3 is CASSVGTSGRVETQYF. The CDR3 coding sequence is TGTGCCAGCAGCGTAGGAACTAGCGGGAGGGTAGAGACCCAGTACTTC. The chain joins TRBV11-2 to TRBJ2-5; 13 nucleotides align to TRBD2. This CDR3 comprises 16 residues. Germline lookup yields CDR1 SGHAT and CDR2 FQNNGV. Trimming cost V 5 bases and J 4 bases; bases outside gene matches: 7.

The gene calls are TRBV27 and TRBJ1-2; 7 bases match TRBD1. J lost 4 bases, V lost 6 bases, and 11 bases had no gene match. This CDR3 comprises 15 residues. Germline lookup yields CDR1 MNHEY and CDR2 SMNVEV (reference sequence). The CDR3, as DNA: TGTGCCAGCAGGGCCAGAGGGACAGATCTCTATGGCTACACCTTC. This gives the protein CASRARGTDLYGYTF.

The rearrangement joins TRBV14 to TRBJ2-3; TRBD2 might be the D (5 bases). V dropped 0 bases and J dropped 6 bases, with 13 bases sitting between them. The CDR3 spans 15 residues. Per the germline V gene, CDR1 is SGHDN and CDR2 is FVKESK. The CDR3 loop is CASSQDSTSGDTQYF. CDR3 DNA: TGTGCCAGCAGCCAAGACTCCACTAGTGGGGATACGCAGTATTTT.

This chain connects TRBV29-1 to TRBJ1-3; 8 positions match TRBD1. The CDR3 has 14 amino acids. V was pared by 7 bases and J by 4 bases, with 9 bases of the junction left unmatched. Germline values: CDR1 SQVTM, CDR2 ANQGSEA. The chain's CDR3 is CSAIQGARGNTIYF. The CDR3 DNA reads TGCAGCGCAATCCAGGGGGCGCGCGGAAACACCATATATTTT.

The gene calls are TRBV11-3 and TRBJ2-3, with TRBD2 matching 10 bases. This CDR3 has 15 amino acids. Germline CDR1 reads SGHNT; CDR2 reads YENEEA. V was clipped by 5 bases and J by 1 base; unmatched bases: 3. CDR3 DNA sequence: TGTGCCAGCAGCCACCTAGCGGGGGGCACAGATACGCAGTATTTT. Translated: CASSHLAGGTDTQYF.

This clone has more than one count but fewer than ten. The chain carries TRBV7-6 and TRBJ1-5; perhaps TRBD1 as D (6 bases). The V gene lost 5 bases and the J gene lost 2 bases, with 13 bases spanning the gap. CDR1 is SGHVS and CDR2 is FNYEAQ in the germline V gene. The CDR3 runs 15 residues. The chain's CDR3 is CASSNRDGGNQPQHF. The DNA for the CDR3 is TGTGCCAGCAGCAACAGGGATGGGGGCAATCAGCCCCAGCATTTT.

The V gene is TRBV7-2, the J gene TRBJ2-3; 7 bases align to TRBD2. V gave up 1 base and J gave up 0 bases; unmatched junction bases: 4. From germline, CDR1 is SGHTA and CDR2 FQGNSA. This CDR3 is built from 16 residues. The CDR3 coding sequence is TGTGCCAGCAGCTTAGTCGGGAGGACTAGCACAGATACGCAGTATTTT. The encoded protein is CASSLVGRTSTDTQYF. The whole variable domain, filled in from reference TRBV7-2 and TRBJ2-3, reads GAGVSQSPSNKVTEKGKDVELRCDPISGHTALYWYRQSLGQGLEFLIYFQGNSAPDKSGLPSDRFSAERTGGSVSTLTIQRTQQEDSAVYLCASSLVGRTSTDTQYFGPGTRLTVL.